The TCR beta chain described here comes from a study of post-analysis software for immune sequencing data (dated by TCRdb to the mid-2010s). Regarding the complete study: Disease courses on record covered relapsing-remitting, secondary progressive and progressive-relapsing multiple sclerosis, though some patients had no subtype annotation. The patient repertoires were compared against approximately eleven previously published healthy control repertoires obtained from donors aged roughly 6 to 28 years. A subset of samples was prepared in parallel using single-end sample barcoding, then pooled and co-amplified after Illumina adapter ligation. Findings and caveats that apply to the study as a whole: The control group was slightly older than the multiple sclerosis patient group. Four to six TRBV segments, including TRBV5-6, TRBV5-1 and TRBV20-1, were significantly more frequent in patients than controls. Multiple sclerosis patients had significantly lower normalized Chao1 diversity than controls, a result that suggests substantial peripheral T-cell clonal expansion. When samples were clustered directly using the F measure, samples prepared in the same batch co-clustered strongly, which prompted a batch-effect correction.

CDR1 and CDR2 are read off the germline V gene as SNHLY and FYNNEI. From cysteine to phenylalanine, the CDR3 is 10 amino acids long. Just the 30-base CDR3 DNA is kept, in frame starting at base 1. The V and J ends are trimmed by 6 bases and 10 bases, leaving 7 bases between them. The library was generated by PCR. Reads for this sample came from an Illumina HiSeq 2500. Unique molecular identifiers were incorporated into TCR beta cDNA libraries to reduce PCR and sequencing biases. Every 1 to 10 million input T cells yielded 500,000 or so cDNA molecules, meaning each molecule approximated one T cell. Patient libraries were prepared and sequenced with the same protocol used for the earlier healthy control dataset. Within a given batch, samples were prepared together, multiplexed and sequenced on the same HiSeq lane. As for how the authors treated the data: MIGEC handled the raw barcoded reads, throwing out single-read molecular identifier groups before consensus assembly and CDR3 extraction. VDJtools was used for post-analysis of the clonotype tables, with diversity normalized by down-sampling every dataset to the smallest sample size. In repertoire overlap clustering, CDR3 amino acid sequences, but not nucleotide sequences, were matched to correct batch-related cross-sample contamination. The public reads were run again by TCRdb, first through fastp at Q25 and then through MiXCR, and only productive beta chains were kept. Identical CDR3 proteins give one entry, which carries the most common genes and DNA. The V and J calls shown here were made by TCRdb, not taken from the authors' results. Within this sample are under 200,000 distinct CDR3 sequences, with over 25% of them counted one time only. 3% to 3.5% of the sample comes from the top ten.

Note on this clonotype: Its antigen is currently not known. Base quality data are lacking; no much larger clone is found one base away.

To demonstrate the VDJtools post-analysis software, the study profiled TCR beta repertoires from the peripheral blood of under 15 young patients with multiple sclerosis. Multiple sclerosis patients were children and adolescents aged roughly 6 to 17 years. This sequence was found in a girl younger than 18 with multiple sclerosis. Sequenced input: blood. The rearranged segments are TRBV2 and TRBJ2-1, with an unclear D gene assignment. For the CDR3, the sequence is CASRGVEQFF. The nucleotides are TGTGCCAGCAGGGGTGTCGAGCAGTTCTTC.